Below are 24 T cell receptor beta chains sequenced from a single sample in a study of T cells in Graves' hyperthyroidism and ophthalmopathy. From RNA transcripts, TCR beta CDR3 regions were amplified. TCR CDR3 underwent first-round RT-PCR with the HTBI primer set. TCRdb itself ran the multiplex PCR reads through MiXCR, one entry per CDR3 protein. The profile shows hundreds of thousands of distinct CDR3 sequences, roughly 18% of them singletons. The sequencing sample was made of blood. All receptors derive from a woman between 18 and 29 years old with Graves' ophthalmopathy.

In this sample, this clonotype turned up once. CDR3 coding DNA: TGCAGCGTTTCCCAAGAGACCCAGTACTTC. Encoded protein: CSVSQETQYF. The chain joins TRBV29-1 to TRBJ2-5; D unclear. CDR1 is SQVTM, CDR2 ANQGSEA, per germline. There are 10 residues in the CDR3. Trimming took 5 bases from V and 1 from J, leaving 2 bases between them.

This clonotype has at least ten counts. The V call is TRBV6-1, the J call TRBJ2-5, with TRBD1 as a possible D gene (6 bases). Germline lookup yields CDR1 MNHNS and CDR2 SASEGT. V lost 7 bases, J lost 5 bases, and 17 bases lay in between. The CDR3 is 14 amino acids. CDR3 amino acids: CASTQGLPGETQYF. DNA of the CDR3: TGTGCCAGCACCCAGGGGCTCCCGGGGGAGACCCAGTACTTC.

The chain combines TRBV7-9 with TRBJ1-2, with 9 bases aligning to TRBD1. Germline V gene sequence: CDR1 SEHNR, CDR2 FQNEAQ (reference sequence). Unmatched junction bases numbered 8, after V lost 5 bases and J lost 4 bases. This CDR3 comprises 15 residues. CDR3 nucleotides: TGTGCCAGCAGCCGCTCACAGGGGGCGTCCTATGGCTACACCTTC. It is translated as CASSRSQGASYGYTF.

This clonotype was seen more than once but under ten times. The chain couples TRBV7-9 to TRBJ1-3, with 7 positions matching TRBD1. V shed 4 bases and J 0 bases; nucleotides not matched to a gene: 6. This CDR3 has 16 residues. Per the germline V gene, CDR1 is SEHNR and CDR2 is FQNEAQ (reference sequence). Here the CDR3 DNA reads TGTGCCAGCAGCTCCACAGGGGTCGTCTCTGGAAACACCATATATTTT. It codes for CASSSTGVVSGNTIYF.

This clonotype was seen more than once but under ten times. V is TRBV12-3 or TRBV12-4 and J is TRBJ1-5; the D gene is possibly TRBD1 (6 bases). CDR3 length equals 15 residues. V dropped 4 bases and J dropped 2 bases, with 12 bases sitting between them. CDR3 region: CASSSRQVGNQPQHF. The CDR3 DNA reads TGTGCCAGCAGTTCCCGACAGGTAGGCAATCAGCCCCAGCATTTT.

This chain joins TRBV3-1 and TRBJ1-2; D is uncertain. The CDR3 spans 15 residues. Trimming removed 1 base from V and 3 bases from J, with 12 bases in between. The germline gives CDR1 LGHDT, CDR2 YNNKEL (reference sequence). CDR3 sequence reads: CASSQALQVDYGYTF. The CDR3 coding sequence is TGTGCCAGCAGCCAAGCTCTTCAGGTGGACTATGGCTACACCTTC.

This clonotype was observed many times. The gene calls are TRBV20-1 and TRBJ2-7, with D unresolved. V was clipped by 4 bases and J by 0 bases, with 13 bases between them. Germline assignment: CDR1 DFQATT and CDR2 SNEGSKA (reference sequence). The CDR3 consists of 14 residues. The CDR3, as DNA: TGCAGTGCTACGACCTACACGAGCTCCTACGAGCAGTACTTC. Protein: CSATTYTSSYEQYF.

This clonotype occurred a few times. This chain connects TRBV20-1 to TRBJ2-1; 8 bases agree with TRBD2. CDR3 size: 15 residues. V shed 7 bases and J 1 base; nucleotides not matched to a gene: 9. Germline V gene lookup returns CDR1 DFQATT and CDR2 SNEGSKA (reference sequence). CDR3 DNA sequence: TGCAGTGGCTACTCGGGGGGGGGGTCCTACAATGAGCAGTTCTTC. It is translated as CSGYSGGGSYNEQFF.

This clonotype came up many times. The chain recombines TRBV4-2 with TRBJ1-1; 9 bases agree with TRBD1. Trimming took 3 bases from V and 7 from J; bases not matched to a gene: 9. This CDR3 is built from 15 residues. CDR1 is LGHNA and CDR2 is YNFKEQ in the germline V gene. The CDR3 region has the DNA TGTGCCAGCAGCCAGGATCCGACAGGGGGATATGAAGCTTTCTTT. It translates to CASSQDPTGGYEAFF.

V and J are TRBV4-1 and TRBJ1-6; D ambiguous. The CDR3 is 17 amino acids. V was trimmed by 4 bases and J by 0 bases, leaving 13 bases between them. Germline V gives CDR1 MGHRA, CDR2 YSYEKL. DNA of the CDR3: TGCGCCAGCAGCCCCATATTACAGAGCTCCTATAATTCACCCCTCCACTTT. Translating it yields CASSPILQSSYNSPLHF.

This clonotype was observed many times. The chain is built from TRBV20-1 and TRBJ1-5; 7 nucleotides align to TRBD1. J gave up 5 bases and V 5 bases, and 9 bases lay outside the gene matches. The CDR3 consists of 14 residues. Per the germline V gene, CDR1 is DFQATT and CDR2 is SNEGSKA (reference sequence). The CDR3 sequence: CSAEVTGPDQPQHF. In DNA, the CDR3 is TGCAGTGCTGAAGTGACAGGGCCGGATCAGCCCCAGCATTTT.

This clonotype was observed many times. The chain uses TRBV11-2 and TRBJ1-1; D may be TRBD1 (5 bases). From germline, CDR1 is SGHAT and CDR2 FQNNGV. The CDR3 has 15 amino acids. Trimming cost V 0 bases and J 6 bases, with 14 bases left between them. The CDR3 nucleotides are TGTGCCAGCAGCTTAGATCAGCTGGGAGGGGCTGAAGCTTTCTTT. It translates to CASSLDQLGGAEAFF.

This clonotype has a count of ten or more. DNA of the CDR3: TGTGCCAGCAGCTTAGGTGGGCGTGTGGAGACCCAGTACTTC. Translation: CASSLGGRVETQYF. The chain employs TRBV11-2 and TRBJ2-5; D gene unclear. The length of the CDR3 is 14 residues. CDR1 is SGHAT and CDR2 is FQNNGV in the germline V gene. The V gene lost 1 base and the J gene lost 5 bases, with 11 bases spanning the gap.

The table lists this clonotype with many counts. This chain joins TRBV20-1 and TRBJ2-7; TRBD1 might be the D (6 bases). Germline V gives CDR1 DFQATT, CDR2 SNEGSKA (reference sequence). Trimming removed 0 bases at V and 1 base at J, with 22 bases between. There are 18 residues in the CDR3. The CDR3 nucleotides are TGCAGTGCTAGAGATGGTGGGTGGGGGCGCGATATTTCCTACGAGCAGTACTTC. It translates to CSARDGGWGRDISYEQYF.

This clonotype was observed at least ten times. V is TRBV20-1 and J is TRBJ1-2; D not resolved. V shed 1 base and J shed 4 bases, with 19 bases lying between them. In germline, CDR1 is DFQATT, CDR2 SNEGSKA (reference sequence). This CDR3 region has 16 residues. For the CDR3, the DNA is TGCAGTGCTAGAGCCCAAGGGTCGATAAACGTCTATGGCTACACCTTC. This codes for CSARAQGSINVYGYTF.

This clonotype was counted once. The V call is TRBV29-1, the J call TRBJ1-2, with D perhaps TRBD1 (5 bases). V lost 3 bases and J 1 base, leaving 12 bases between the germline ends. CDR1 and CDR2 from the germline V gene are SQVTM and ANQGSEA. The CDR3 spans 14 residues. CDR3 bases: TGCAGCGTTGAGGCAGGGTCTGTTAACTATGGCTACACCTTC. It yields the protein CSVEAGSVNYGYTF. Supplemented by reference TRBV29-1 and TRBJ1-2, the full variable domain reads SAVISQKPSRDICQRGTSLTIQCQVDSQVTMMFWYRQQPGQSLTLIATANQGSEATYESGFVIDKFPISRPNLTFSTLTVSNMSPEDSSIYLCSVEAGSVNYGYTFGSGTRLTVV.

In its sample, this clonotype was seen a few times. The chain combines TRBV27 with TRBJ1-6; D may be TRBD1 (5 bases). This CDR3 has 14 amino acids. From germline, CDR1 is MNHEY and CDR2 SMNVEV (reference sequence). Trimming removed 6 bases from V and 6 bases from J, with 12 bases in between. CDR3 residues: CASRQSGANSPLHF. The CDR3 DNA is TGTGCCAGCAGGCAATCCGGGGCTAATTCACCCCTCCACTTT.

This clonotype occurred many times. The chain carries TRBV15 and TRBJ1-1; a weak D match, TRBD1 (6 bases). The germline V gene encodes CDR1 LNHNV and CDR2 YYDKDF (reference sequence). V dropped 4 bases and J dropped 0 bases, with 12 bases sitting between them. The CDR3 spans 15 residues. The CDR3 DNA sequence: TGTGCCACCAGCAAGTACAGGGACATGAACACTGAAGCTTTCTTT. This encodes CATSKYRDMNTEAFF.

This clonotype occurred many times. The gene calls are TRBV6-1 and TRBJ1-2, with 8 positions matching TRBD1. Germline values: CDR1 MNHNS, CDR2 SASEGT. V lost 6 bases and J lost 0; bases outside the gene matches: 6. The CDR3 contains 15 residues. The CDR3 loop reads CASREDREANYGYTF. In DNA, the CDR3 is TGTGCCAGCAGGGAGGACAGGGAAGCTAACTATGGCTACACCTTC.

The V gene is TRBV9, the J gene TRBJ2-6; D perhaps matches TRBD2 (5 bases). This CDR3 is 18 amino acids long. Looked up from germline, CDR1 is SGDLS and CDR2 is YYNGEE. The V and J ends lost 4 bases and 0 bases respectively, with 17 bases between them. This chain's CDR3 is CASSLGSGSGSGANVLTF. The CDR3 bases are TGTGCCAGCAGCCTAGGGAGCGGTTCTGGCTCTGGGGCCAACGTCCTGACTTTC. The full variable domain, rest sourced from reference TRBV9 and TRBJ2-6, is DSGVTQTPKHLITATGQRVTLRCSPRSGDLSVYWYQQSLDQGLQFLIQYYNGEERAKGNILERFSAQQFPDLHSELNLSSLELGDSALYFCASSLGSGSGSGANVLTFGAGSRLTVL.

Ten or more counts support this clonotype. The chain has TRBV28 and TRBJ1-5, with D uncertain. Trimming stripped 2 bases from V and 1 base from J, with 12 bases between. The CDR3 contains 16 residues. Germline V CDR1 and CDR2: MDHEN, SYDVKM. The CDR3 here is CASSLGGQFSNQPQHF. CDR3 nucleotide sequence: TGTGCCAGCAGTTTAGGCGGTCAATTCAGCAATCAGCCCCAGCATTTT.

This clonotype has a handful of counts. The chain combines TRBV14 with TRBJ2-2, with no clear D. Trimming shortened V by 0 bases and J by 5 bases, and 22 bases separated the two germline ends. Germline V gene data show CDR1 as SGHDN and CDR2 as FVKESK. The CDR3 contains 19 residues. The DNA for the CDR3 is TGTGCCAGCAGCCAAGACATGCTGCTTCGCGGTACAAAGACCGGGGAGCTGTTTTTT. This sequence encodes CASSQDMLLRGTKTGELFF. The full variable domain, with the rest looked up from reference TRBV14 and TRBJ2-2, is EAGVTQFPSHSVIEKGQTVTLRCDPISGHDNLYWYRRVMGKEIKFLLHFVKESKQDESGMPNNRFLAERTGGTYSTLKVQPAELEDSGVYFCASSQDMLLRGTKTGELFFGEGSRLTVL.

There are many counts of this clonotype. The CDR3 reads CSVQKETQYF. DNA for the CDR3: TGCAGCGTCCAGAAAGAGACCCAGTACTTC. This chain connects TRBV29-1 to TRBJ2-5; D gene ambiguous. The CDR3 contains 10 residues. CDR1 is SQVTM, CDR2 ANQGSEA, per germline. The V and J ends lost 6 bases and 3 bases respectively, with 5 bases between them.

This clonotype was detected ten times or more. The rearrangement uses TRBV30 and TRBJ2-1, with TRBD2 matching over 7 bases. V was pared by 2 bases and J by 8 bases, with 9 bases of the junction left unmatched. The CDR3 has 14 amino acids. Per germline, CDR1 GTSNPN and CDR2 SVGIG (reference sequence). The CDR3 DNA reads as TGTGCCTGGAGTATTGTGGGAGGGCACGATGAGCAGTTCTTC. This sequence encodes CAWSIVGGHDEQFF. Variable domain in full (rest from reference TRBV30 and TRBJ2-1): SQTIHQWPATLVQPVGSPLSLECTVEGTSNPNLYWYRQAAGRGLQLLFYSVGIGQISSEVPQNLSASRPQDRQFILSSKKLLLSDSGFYLCAWSIVGGHDEQFFGPGTRLTVL.